Shown below are 23 T cell receptor beta chains from a single sample sequenced in a study of blood T cell repertoires in COVID-19. Assay: immunoSEQ multiplex PCR; the TCRdb copy retains only in-frame clones and omits some. The sample contains some 290,000 clones, roughly 89% of which appear only once. The sample taken for sequencing was peripheral blood. The receptors stem from a woman aged 30 to 39 with COVID-19, enrolled during active disease.

The chain is built from TRBV6-2 or TRBV6-3 and TRBJ2-7; TRBD2 agrees at 15 bases. V gave up 6 bases and J gave up 5 bases; unmatched junction bases: 11. This CDR3 is 17 amino acids long. Germline V gene lookup returns CDR1 MNHEY and CDR2 SVGEGT. This CDR3 is CASSSPRTSGGAHEQYF. CDR3 nucleotides: TGTGCCAGCAGCTCCCCCCGGACTAGCGGGGGGGCCCACGAGCAGTACTTC.

The genes are TRBV27 and TRBJ2-3, with a possible D match to TRBD2 (6 bases). V dropped 0 bases and J dropped 0 bases, with 10 bases sitting between them. Germline-derived CDR1 and CDR2 are MNHEY and SMNVEV (reference sequence). There are 16 residues in the CDR3. This CDR3 reads CASSLSRGYSTDTQYF. The DNA for the CDR3 is TGTGCCAGCAGTTTATCGCGGGGCTACAGCACAGATACGCAGTATTTT.

The V and J genes are TRBV6-5 and TRBJ2-3; perhaps TRBD2 as D (6 bases). This CDR3 spans 16 amino acids. Trimming removed 2 bases at V and 1 base at J, with 13 bases between. CDR1 and CDR2 from the germline V gene are MNHEY and SVGAGI. CDR3 nucleotides: TGTGCCAGCAGTTACGCGGCGGGGACGGGCACAGATACGCAGTATTTT. It yields the protein CASSYAAGTGTDTQYF.

The chain employs TRBV6-5 and TRBJ2-7, with 7 bases matching TRBD2. Germline CDR1 is MNHEY and CDR2 is SVGAGI. There are 13 residues in the CDR3. V trimming: 4 bases; J trimming: 9 bases; junction bases outside the gene matches: 9. The CDR3 DNA reads as TGTGCCAGCAGTTCCCTTGGGGGGGGAGGGCAGTACTTC. This codes for CASSSLGGGGQYF.

The chain recombines TRBV5-1 with TRBJ2-4; 10 nucleotides align to TRBD1. The junction had 10 bases not matched to a gene; V was cut back by 4 bases and J by 0 bases. The CDR3 contains 18 residues. Germline CDR1 and CDR2: SGHRS and YFSETQ. CDR3 sequence: CASSKRGQGFGAKNIQYF. The CDR3 bases are TGCGCCAGCAGCAAGAGGGGACAGGGGTTCGGAGCCAAAAACATTCAGTACTTC. The whole variable domain, remainder taken from reference TRBV5-1 and TRBJ2-4, is KAGVTQTPRYLIKTRGQQVTLSCSPISGHRSVSWYQQTPGQGLQFLFEYFSETQRNKGNFPGRFSGRQFSNSRSEMNVSTLELGDSALYLCASSKRGQGFGAKNIQYFGAGTRLSVL.

V is TRBV19 and J is TRBJ2-3; possible D gene TRBD2, 5 bases. Germline lookup yields CDR1 LNHDA and CDR2 SQIVND (reference sequence). V lost 11 bases and J lost 7, with 22 bases in between. This CDR3 contains 14 residues. The CDR3 nucleotides are TGTGCCTCGAGGGTGGGTAACGAGCCAAATACGCAGTATTTT. It is translated as CASRVGNEPNTQYF.

The chain combines TRBV5-5 with TRBJ1-2; a weak D match, TRBD1 (6 bases). From germline, CDR1 is SGHKS and CDR2 YYEKEE (reference sequence). Trimming removed 0 bases at V and 4 bases at J, with 10 bases between. The CDR3 contains 14 residues. CDR3 amino acids: CASSLEGVSYGYTF. CDR3 in DNA: TGTGCCAGCAGCTTGGAGGGGGTGAGCTATGGCTACACCTTC.

This chain links TRBV30 with TRBJ2-4, with 8 nucleotides matching TRBD1. The V gene's germline CDR1 is GTSNPN and CDR2 SVGIG (reference sequence). The CDR3 covers 15 residues. The V gene end was trimmed by 0 bases and the J gene end by 7 bases; junction bases not matched to a gene: 8. The CDR3 region has the DNA TGTGCCTGGAGTGTTAATCAGGGGGCGAAGAACATTCAGTACTTC. It is translated as CAWSVNQGAKNIQYF.

The chain links TRBV27 to TRBJ2-7; 8 bases are shared with TRBD1. This CDR3 contains 16 residues. V gave up 4 bases and J gave up 5 bases; unmatched junction bases: 13. The germline V gene has CDR1 MNHEY and CDR2 SMNVEV (reference sequence). The CDR3 here is CASSSNPGQVFHEQYF. The CDR3 DNA follows: TGTGCCAGCAGTTCTAATCCGGGACAGGTTTTCCACGAGCAGTACTTC.

V gene TRBV2 combines with J gene TRBJ1-3, with a weak D call TRBD1 (6 bases). Germline CDR1 SNHLY, CDR2 FYNNEI. The CDR3 loop spans 16 amino acids. Deletions cut 2 bases from V and 0 bases from J, with 11 bases between. The CDR3 DNA follows: TGTGCCAGCAGTGAAACAGGGCCCAGCTCTGGAAACACCATATATTTT. Protein product: CASSETGPSSGNTIYF.

This chain uses TRBV7-2 with TRBJ1-2; 7 nucleotides line up with TRBD1. The germline CDR1 and CDR2 sequences are SGHTA and FQGNSA. The CDR3 is 14 residues long. V shed 5 bases, J shed 3 bases, and the junction held 6 bases outside the gene matches. The CDR3 loop reads CASSPPGQYYGYTF. Here the CDR3 DNA reads TGTGCCAGCAGCCCACCGGGACAGTACTATGGCTACACCTTC.

V and J are TRBV30 and TRBJ1-1, with unresolved D. This CDR3 is built from 13 residues. Trimming removed 0 bases at V and 1 base at J, with 6 bases between. The V gene's germline CDR1 is GTSNPN and CDR2 SVGIG (reference sequence). As DNA, the CDR3 is TGTGCCTGGAGTGTACAGCAGAACACTGAAGCTTTCTTT. This sequence encodes CAWSVQQNTEAFF. Full variable domain (rest looked up from reference TRBV30 and TRBJ1-1): SQTIHQWPATLVQPVGSPLSLECTVEGTSNPNLYWYRQAAGRGLQLLFYSVGIGQISSEVPQNLSASRPQDRQFILSSKKLLLSDSGFYLCAWSVQQNTEAFFGQGTRLTVV.

The V gene is TRBV5-4, the J gene TRBJ2-1, with D unclear. Deletions cut 1 base from V and 5 bases from J, with 4 bases between. From germline, CDR1 is SGHNT and CDR2 YYREEE (reference sequence). The CDR3 loop spans 12 amino acids. CDR3 region: CASSLFNNEQFF. In nucleotides, the CDR3 is TGTGCCAGCAGCTTGTTTAACAATGAGCAGTTCTTC.

The rearrangement joins TRBV3-1 (or the pseudogene TRBV3-2) to TRBJ2-7, with 7 bases aligning to TRBD1. The CDR3 length is 14 residues. The V segment lost 3 bases and the J segment 1 base; nucleotides outside the gene matches: 3. The germline V gene has CDR1 LGHDT and CDR2 YNNKEL (reference sequence). The CDR3 DNA sequence: TGTGCCAGCAGCCACCCAGGGGGTTCCTACGAGCAGTACTTC. Translation: CASSHPGGSYEQYF.

This chain joins TRBV2 and TRBJ2-2; 8 nucleotides line up with TRBD2. V was clipped by 9 bases and J by 7 bases; unmatched bases: 13. Germline CDR1 SNHLY, CDR2 FYNNEI. CDR3 length equals 15 residues. CDR3 region: CASGRMSGGRGELFF. CDR3 nucleotides: TGTGCCAGTGGGCGTATGAGCGGGGGACGCGGGGAGCTGTTTTTT. Based on the CDR3 plus reference TRBV2 and TRBJ2-2, the full variable domain is EPEVTQTPSHQVTQMGQEVILRCVPISNHLYFYWYRQILGQKVEFLVSFYNNEISEKSEIFDDQFSVERPDGSNFTLKIRSTKLEDSAMYFCASGRMSGGRGELFFGEGSRLTVL.

V is TRBV10-1 and J is TRBJ2-2; D might be TRBD1 (6 bases). The CDR3 length is 14 residues. Germline V lookup: CDR1 WNHNN, CDR2 SYGVQD (reference sequence). The V end lost 6 bases, the J end lost 3 bases, and 11 bases lay between the germline ends. The CDR3 region is CASSGTTDTGELFF. CDR3 coding DNA: TGCGCCAGCAGCGGGACAACCGACACCGGGGAGCTGTTTTTT.

The rearrangement joins TRBV19 to TRBJ1-3; D is possibly TRBD1 (6 bases). The germline CDR1 and CDR2 sequences are LNHDA and SQIVND (reference sequence). V was trimmed by 7 bases and J by 2 bases, leaving 15 bases between them. This CDR3 has 15 amino acids. Here the CDR3 reads CASTERTVTGNTIYF. The CDR3 region has the DNA TGTGCCAGTACCGAGAGGACAGTAACTGGAAACACCATATATTTT.

This clone was found once. This chain uses TRBV12-3 or TRBV12-4 with TRBJ2-5, with 7 bases matching TRBD1. The J segment lost 4 bases and the V segment lost 7 bases, leaving 6 bases of the junction unmatched. The CDR3 runs to 13 residues. The CDR3 DNA reads as TGTGCCAGCACCCCGAGGGGGCCAGAGACCCAGTACTTC. Amino acids: CASTPRGPETQYF.

This clone was seen only a few times. V usage is TRBV20-1 and J usage is TRBJ2-1, with 12 positions matching TRBD2. The ends lost 3 bases at V and 7 bases at J; junction bases unmatched: 7. This CDR3 spans 15 amino acids. The germline V gene encodes CDR1 DFQATT and CDR2 SNEGSKA (reference sequence). For the CDR3, the DNA is TGCAGTGCTAGTCGGACTAGCGGGGTTGGGAATGAGCAGTTCTTC. Its protein is CSASRTSGVGNEQFF.

Only a few counts were recorded for this clone. This chain joins TRBV10-2 and TRBJ2-7; 9 positions agree with TRBD1. The ends lost 0 bases at V and 6 bases at J; junction bases unmatched: 6. Per the germline V gene, CDR1 is WSHSY and CDR2 is SAAADI. This CDR3 has 15 residues. As DNA, the CDR3 is TGCGCCAGCAGTGAGTCTAAAGGGACAGGGACCGAGCAGTACTTC. It specifies CASSESKGTGTEQYF.

The chain uses TRBV5-1 and TRBJ2-7, with TRBD2 as a possible D gene (5 bases). Germline CDR1 SGHRS, CDR2 YFSETQ. V lost 6 bases and J 3 bases, leaving 13 bases between the germline ends. This CDR3 contains 13 residues. CDR3: CASTPPGSYEQYF. In nucleotides, the CDR3 is TGCGCCAGCACCCCTCCGGGGAGCTACGAGCAGTACTTC.

The chain joins TRBV6-5 to TRBJ2-2; 8 bases are a match to TRBD1. CDR1 is MNHEY, CDR2 SVGAGI, per germline. The CDR3 consists of 13 residues. V trimming: 5 bases; J trimming: 6 bases; junction bases outside the gene matches: 2. CDR3 sequence: CASSQQGAGELFF. The CDR3 nucleotides read TGTGCCAGCAGTCAACAGGGGGCCGGGGAGCTGTTTTTT.

This clone appeared a single time. The chain's CDR3 is CASSKGLSPNTQYF. The CDR3 bases are TGTGCCAGCAGCAAAGGACTAAGCCCCAATACGCAGTATTTT. J is TRBJ2-3 and V is TRBV11-3; perhaps TRBD2 as D (6 bases). The CDR3 has 14 amino acids. Trimming pared 5 bases from V and 7 bases from J, leaving 16 bases between. Germline V lookup: CDR1 SGHNT, CDR2 YENEEA.